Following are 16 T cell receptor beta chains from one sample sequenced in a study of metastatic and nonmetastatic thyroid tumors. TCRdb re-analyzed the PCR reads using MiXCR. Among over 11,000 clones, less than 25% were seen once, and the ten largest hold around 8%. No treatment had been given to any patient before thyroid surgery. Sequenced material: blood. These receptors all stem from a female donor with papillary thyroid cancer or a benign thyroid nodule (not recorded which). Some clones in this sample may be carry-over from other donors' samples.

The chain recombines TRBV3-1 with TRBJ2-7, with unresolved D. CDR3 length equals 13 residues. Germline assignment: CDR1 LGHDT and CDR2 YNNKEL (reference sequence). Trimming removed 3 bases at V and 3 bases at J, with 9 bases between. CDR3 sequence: CASSQVDGYEQYF. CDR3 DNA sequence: TGTGCCAGCAGCCAGGTGGACGGCTACGAGCAGTACTTC.

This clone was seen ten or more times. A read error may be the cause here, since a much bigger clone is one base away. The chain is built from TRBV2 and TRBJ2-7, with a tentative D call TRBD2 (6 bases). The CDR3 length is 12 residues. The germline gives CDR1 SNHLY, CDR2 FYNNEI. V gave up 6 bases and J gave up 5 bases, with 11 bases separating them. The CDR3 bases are TGTGCCAGCAGAGGAGGGCCCGACGAGCAGTACTTC. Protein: CASRGGPDEQYF.

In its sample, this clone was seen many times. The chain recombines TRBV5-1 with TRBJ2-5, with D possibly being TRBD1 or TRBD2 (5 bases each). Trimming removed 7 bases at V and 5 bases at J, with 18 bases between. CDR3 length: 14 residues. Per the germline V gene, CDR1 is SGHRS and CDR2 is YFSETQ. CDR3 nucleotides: TGCGCCAGCTTTCCCGGGACGAGAGGGGAGACCCAGTACTTC. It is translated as CASFPGTRGETQYF.

DNA of the CDR3: TGCAGTGCTAGAGACGCGGGAGAAACAGATACGCAGTATTTT. It encodes CSARDAGETDTQYF. The rearrangement links TRBV20-1 to TRBJ2-3; 7 bases match TRBD2. Germline V gene lookup returns CDR1 DFQATT and CDR2 SNEGSKA (reference sequence). CDR3 length: 14 residues. J lost 3 bases, V lost 0 bases, and 3 bases had no gene match.

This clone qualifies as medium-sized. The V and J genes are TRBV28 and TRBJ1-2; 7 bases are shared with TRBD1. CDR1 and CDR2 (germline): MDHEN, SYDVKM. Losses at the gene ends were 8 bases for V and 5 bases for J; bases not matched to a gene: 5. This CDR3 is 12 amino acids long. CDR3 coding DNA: TGTGCCAGCCAGACAGGGCCGTATGGCTACACCTTC. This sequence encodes CASQTGPYGYTF.

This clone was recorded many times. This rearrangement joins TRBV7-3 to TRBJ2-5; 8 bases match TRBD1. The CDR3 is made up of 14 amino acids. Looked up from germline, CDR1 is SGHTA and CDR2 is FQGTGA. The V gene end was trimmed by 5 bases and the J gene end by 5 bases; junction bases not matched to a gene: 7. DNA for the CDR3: TGTGCCAGCAGCCCAGGGGGCGGACGGGAGACCCAGTACTTC. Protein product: CASSPGGGRETQYF.

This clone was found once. The CDR3 loop reads CASSQEDGSGSYEQYF. The CDR3 nucleotides are TGTGCCAGCAGCCAAGAAGATGGTAGCGGCTCCTACGAGCAGTACTTC. V is TRBV4-2 and J is TRBJ2-7; D perhaps matches TRBD2 (6 bases). Trimming took off 0 bases at V and 0 bases at J, with 12 bases between the two ends. Germline V gene data show CDR1 as LGHNA and CDR2 as YNFKEQ. This CDR3 has 16 amino acids.

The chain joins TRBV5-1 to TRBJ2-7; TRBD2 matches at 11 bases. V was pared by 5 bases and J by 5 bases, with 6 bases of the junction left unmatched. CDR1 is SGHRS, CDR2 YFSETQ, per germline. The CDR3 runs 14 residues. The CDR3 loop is CASRTGLAVHEQYF. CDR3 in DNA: TGCGCCAGCAGAACGGGACTAGCGGTACACGAGCAGTACTTC.

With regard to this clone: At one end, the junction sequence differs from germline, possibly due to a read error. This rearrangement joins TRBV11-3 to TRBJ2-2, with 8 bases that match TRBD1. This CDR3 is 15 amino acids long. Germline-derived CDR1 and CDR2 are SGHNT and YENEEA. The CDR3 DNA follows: TGTGCCAGCAGCTCCCAGGGGGCGAACACCGGGGAGCAGTTTTTT. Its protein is CASSSQGANTGEQFF.

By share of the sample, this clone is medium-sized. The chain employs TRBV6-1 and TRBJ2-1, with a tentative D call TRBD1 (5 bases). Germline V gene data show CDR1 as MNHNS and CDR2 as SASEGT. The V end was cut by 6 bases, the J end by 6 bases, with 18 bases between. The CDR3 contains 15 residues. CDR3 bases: TGTGCCAGCAGATCCCGAGGCTCAGGGTTCAATGAGCAGTTCTTC. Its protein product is CASRSRGSGFNEQFF.

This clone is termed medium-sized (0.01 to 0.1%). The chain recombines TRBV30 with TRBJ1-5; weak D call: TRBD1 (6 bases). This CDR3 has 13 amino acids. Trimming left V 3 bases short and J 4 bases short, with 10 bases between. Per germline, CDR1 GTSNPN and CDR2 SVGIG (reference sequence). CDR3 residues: CAWRQGWNQPQHF. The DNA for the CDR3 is TGTGCCTGGAGGCAGGGGTGGAATCAGCCCCAGCATTTT.

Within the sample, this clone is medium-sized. The CDR3: CASSRTAYEQYF. The CDR3 DNA reads as TGTGCCAGCAGTAGGACGGCTTACGAGCAGTACTTC. V is TRBV7-9 and J is TRBJ2-7; no clear D. The CDR3 contains 12 residues. The ends were cut back, 6 bases at V and 4 bases at J, with 10 bases in the middle. Germline values: CDR1 SEHNR, CDR2 FQNEAQ (reference sequence).

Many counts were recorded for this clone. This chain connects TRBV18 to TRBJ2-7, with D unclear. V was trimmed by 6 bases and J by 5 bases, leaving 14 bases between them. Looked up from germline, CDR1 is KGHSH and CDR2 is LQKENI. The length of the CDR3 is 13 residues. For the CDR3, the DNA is TGTGCCAGCTCCTCTAACCTCGGCGACGAGCAGTACTTC. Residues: CASSSNLGDEQYF.

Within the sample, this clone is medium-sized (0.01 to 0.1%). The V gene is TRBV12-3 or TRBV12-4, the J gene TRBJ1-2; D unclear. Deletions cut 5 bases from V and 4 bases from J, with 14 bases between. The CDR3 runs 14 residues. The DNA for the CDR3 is TGTGCCAGCAGTGGTCCTCGGACGGGCTATGGCTACACCTTC. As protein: CASSGPRTGYGYTF.

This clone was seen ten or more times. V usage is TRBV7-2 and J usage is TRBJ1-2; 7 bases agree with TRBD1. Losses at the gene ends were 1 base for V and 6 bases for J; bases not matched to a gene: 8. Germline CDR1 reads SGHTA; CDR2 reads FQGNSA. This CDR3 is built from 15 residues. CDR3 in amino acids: CASSLVPTGSDGYTF. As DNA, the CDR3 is TGTGCCAGCAGCTTAGTTCCGACAGGGAGCGATGGCTACACCTTC.

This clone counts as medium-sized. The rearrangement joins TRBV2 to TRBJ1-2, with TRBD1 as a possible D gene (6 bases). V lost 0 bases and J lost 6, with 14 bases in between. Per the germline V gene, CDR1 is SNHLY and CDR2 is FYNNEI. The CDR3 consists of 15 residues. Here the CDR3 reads CASSEAGRGRDGYTF. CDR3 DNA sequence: TGTGCCAGCAGTGAAGCGGGCAGGGGAAGGGATGGCTACACCTTC.